The 16 T cell receptor beta chains in this list originate from one sample, sequenced in a study of cytomegalovirus exposure and HLA in healthy donors. Assay used: immunoSEQ multiplex PCR; TCRdb lists only in-frame clones, some missing. The top ten clones hold over 13% of a sample with fewer than 250,000 clones, around four fifths of them seen once. Sequenced: PBMCs. All receptors come from a woman aged 25-40 years in good health and CMV-seropositive.

The V and J genes are TRBV29-1 and TRBJ1-1; no definite D call. This CDR3 is 16 amino acids long. V lost 0 bases to trimming and J lost 0 bases, with 14 bases between them. The germline gives CDR1 SQVTM, CDR2 ANQGSEA. CDR3 in DNA: TGCAGCGTTGAAGAGATAAGGGCCGCTATGAACACTGAAGCTTTCTTT. Its translation is CSVEEIRAAMNTEAFF.

The chain joins TRBV7-9 to TRBJ2-4; D tentatively fits TRBD1 or TRBD2 (5 bases each). The germline V gene has CDR1 SEHNR and CDR2 FQNEAQ (reference sequence). V was shortened by 3 bases and J by 1 base, with 13 bases between the two germline ends. The CDR3 sequence is 16 residues long. The DNA of the CDR3 is TGTGCCAGCAGCTTCGGGGCAGGGTGGGCCAAAAACATTCAGTACTTC. Protein product: CASSFGAGWAKNIQYF.

With regard to this clone: Other DNA sequences in this specimen translate into the identical CDR3. The chain employs TRBV7-6 and TRBJ2-1; D gene uncertain. CDR3 length: 11 residues. With 6 bases removed from V and 7 bases from J, the gap between germline ends came to 7 bases. In germline, CDR1 is SGHVS, CDR2 FNYEAQ. CDR3: CASSLGNEQFF. As DNA, the CDR3 is TGTGCCAGCAGTCTGGGGAATGAGCAGTTCTTC.

The gene calls are TRBV6-4 and TRBJ1-5; D ambiguous. Trimming removed 6 bases from V and 6 bases from J, with 12 bases in between. Germline CDR1 and CDR2: MRHNA and SNTAGT. CDR3 length equals 13 residues. CDR3 protein: CASSEMVGQPQHF. The DNA of the CDR3 is TGTGCCAGCAGCGAGATGGTCGGTCAGCCCCAGCATTTT.

This clone turned up a few times. This chain joins TRBV6-1 and TRBJ2-7; D might be TRBD2 (5 bases). Trimming shortened V by 2 bases and J by 4 bases, and 9 bases separated the two germline ends. Germline CDR1 reads MNHNS; CDR2 reads SASEGT. The CDR3 length is 13 residues. This CDR3 is CASSESGVYEQYF. The CDR3 DNA reads as TGTGCCAGCAGTGAATCCGGGGTGTACGAGCAGTACTTC.

The chain links TRBV25-1 to TRBJ2-1; TRBD2 aligns across 9 bases. The CDR3 is 15 amino acids. Germline assignment: CDR1 MGHDK and CDR2 SYGVNS. J gave up 7 bases and V 2 bases, and 6 bases lay outside the gene matches. The DNA of the CDR3 is TGTGCCAGCAGTGAAGCGGGAGGGCCAGGTAATGAGCAGTTCTTC. This gives the protein CASSEAGGPGNEQFF.

The V gene is TRBV5-6, the J gene TRBJ2-1; D not resolved. V lost 0 bases, J lost 5 bases, and 15 bases lay in between. Germline values: CDR1 SGHDT, CDR2 YYEEEE. This CDR3 spans 16 amino acids. The CDR3 spells CASSLEIRARDNEQFF. In nucleotides, the CDR3 is TGTGCCAGCAGCTTGGAAATACGGGCAAGAGACAATGAGCAGTTCTTC.

The chain joins TRBV27 to TRBJ1-1; 8 bases map to TRBD1. Trimming at V came to 5 bases and at J to 0 bases, leaving 5 bases not matched to a gene. CDR1 MNHEY and CDR2 SMNVEV come from the germline V gene (reference sequence). The CDR3 length is 15 residues. The CDR3 region is CASSLTTGVNTEAFF. The CDR3 DNA follows: TGTGCCAGCAGTCTAACGACAGGGGTGAACACTGAAGCTTTCTTT.

The chain combines TRBV6-1 with TRBJ2-7; TRBD1 is a possible D gene (5 bases). The germline V and J ends were trimmed by 5 bases and 0 bases, with 8 bases remaining between them. The CDR3 sequence is 13 residues long. In germline, CDR1 is MNHNS, CDR2 SASEGT. CDR3 sequence reads: CASSSDISYEQYF. The CDR3 DNA is TGTGCCAGCAGTTCGGACATCTCCTACGAGCAGTACTTC.

The chain has TRBV5-1 and TRBJ1-1; D might be TRBD1 (6 bases). Germline V gives CDR1 SGHRS, CDR2 YFSETQ. V was clipped by 6 bases and J by 4 bases, with 16 bases between them. CDR3 length: 14 amino acids. CDR3 sequence (DNA): TGCGCCAGCATCCTGGAAGGGGGAGGCACTGAAGCTTTCTTT. Its translation is CASILEGGGTEAFF. The variable domain in full, completed from reference TRBV5-1 and TRBJ1-1, reads KAGVTQTPRYLIKTRGQQVTLSCSPISGHRSVSWYQQTPGQGLQFLFEYFSETQRNKGNFPGRFSGRQFSNSRSEMNVSTLELGDSALYLCASILEGGGTEAFFGQGTRLTVV.

V gene TRBV4-1 combines with J gene TRBJ1-3; maybe TRBD1 (5 bases). Germline assignment: CDR1 MGHRA and CDR2 YSYEKL. V lost 1 base and J lost 2, with 18 bases in between. The CDR3 runs 18 residues. CDR3 protein: CASSQGRAGINAGNTIYF. The CDR3 nucleotides read TGCGCCAGCAGCCAAGGAAGGGCAGGGATCAATGCTGGAAACACCATATATTTT.

V gene TRBV5-1 combines with J gene TRBJ2-2; D gene unclear. This CDR3 region has 15 residues. Per the germline V gene, CDR1 is SGHRS and CDR2 is YFSETQ. Trimming left V 0 bases short and J 2 bases short, with 8 bases between. The CDR3: CASSLAAINTGELFF. The CDR3, as DNA: TGCGCCAGCAGCTTGGCCGCCATAAACACCGGGGAGCTGTTTTTT.

This clone is a singleton in its sample. The V and J genes are TRBV5-1 and TRBJ1-1; D uncertain. Trimming took 4 bases from V and 3 from J, leaving 16 bases between them. The CDR3 has 15 amino acids. Germline CDR1 is SGHRS and CDR2 is YFSETQ. In DNA, the CDR3 is TGCGCCAGCAGCGACCCGGTTTGGGGATACACTGAAGCTTTCTTT. As protein: CASSDPVWGYTEAFF.

The sample holds a few counts of this clone. V is TRBV7-8 and J is TRBJ2-7, with D tentatively TRBD1 or TRBD2 (5 bases each). Germline V gene sequence: CDR1 SGHVS, CDR2 FQNEAQ. This CDR3 has 13 residues. V was trimmed by 3 bases and J by 1 base, leaving 7 bases between them. Written as DNA, the CDR3 is TGTGCCAGCAGCTTGGGACCGTCCTACGAGCAGTACTTC. Its translation: CASSLGPSYEQYF.

This chain uses TRBV4-3 with TRBJ2-7; 9 positions agree with TRBD2. V shed 0 bases and J 2 bases; nucleotides not matched to a gene: 11. The CDR3 runs to 18 residues. The V gene's germline CDR1 is LGHNA and CDR2 YSLEER. In DNA, the CDR3 is TGCGCCAGCAGCCAAGATAATCCAGCTAGCGGGGTTCCCTACGAGCAGTACTTC. Its protein is CASSQDNPASGVPYEQYF.

The J gene is TRBJ2-7, the V gene TRBV30; no clear D gene. This CDR3 region has 13 residues. Germline values: CDR1 GTSNPN, CDR2 SVGIG (reference sequence). The V end was cut by 8 bases, the J end by 0 bases, with 14 bases between. CDR3 loop: CARSTVYSYEQYF. The CDR3 DNA sequence: TGTGCCCGTAGCACAGTTTACTCCTACGAGCAGTACTTC.